Listed here is a single T cell receptor (beta chain). Its antigen is undetermined. The data derive from a study of regulatory T cells in long-lasting Graves disease. The V and J ends lost 6 bases and 7 bases respectively, with 12 bases between them. The length of the CDR3 is 13 residues. Germline-derived CDR1 and CDR2 are SGHDN and FVKESK. Assembly of TCR beta libraries relied on iRepertoire HTBI primers together with Arm-PCR of CDR3 regions. Original processing methods: The samples included around 60 TRBV and 14 to 15 TRBJ segments. TCRdb reprocessed the multiplex PCR reads via MiXCR and lists one record per CDR3 protein. The V and J calls and clone size are TCRdb's, not the authors'. The sample includes roughly 610,000 distinct CDR3 sequences, about 16% of them seen just once. Time point indicated: newly diagnosed GD, antithyroid drugs for less than 3 months. PBMC RNA served as the TCR library source. From an endocrinology department in Xi'an, China, came the patients.

Study-wide results and caveats: Results may be inaccurate due to the small sample size.

These data are also associated with another study on T cells in Graves' hyperthyroidism and ophthalmopathy. From that study: Graves' hyperthyroidism without ophthalmopathy progression within 18 months was termed stable.

This sequence joins TRBV14 and TRBJ1-4, with a weak D call TRBD1 (6 bases). The receptor comes from a woman in her twenties or thirties with Graves disease. The specimen was peripheral blood mononuclear cells (PBMCs), collected at new diagnosis, from a patient treated with antithyroid drugs. The CDR3 coding sequence is TGTGCCAGCAGTCCTATACAGGGTGAAAAACTGTTTTTT. Protein sequence: CASSPIQGEKLFF.